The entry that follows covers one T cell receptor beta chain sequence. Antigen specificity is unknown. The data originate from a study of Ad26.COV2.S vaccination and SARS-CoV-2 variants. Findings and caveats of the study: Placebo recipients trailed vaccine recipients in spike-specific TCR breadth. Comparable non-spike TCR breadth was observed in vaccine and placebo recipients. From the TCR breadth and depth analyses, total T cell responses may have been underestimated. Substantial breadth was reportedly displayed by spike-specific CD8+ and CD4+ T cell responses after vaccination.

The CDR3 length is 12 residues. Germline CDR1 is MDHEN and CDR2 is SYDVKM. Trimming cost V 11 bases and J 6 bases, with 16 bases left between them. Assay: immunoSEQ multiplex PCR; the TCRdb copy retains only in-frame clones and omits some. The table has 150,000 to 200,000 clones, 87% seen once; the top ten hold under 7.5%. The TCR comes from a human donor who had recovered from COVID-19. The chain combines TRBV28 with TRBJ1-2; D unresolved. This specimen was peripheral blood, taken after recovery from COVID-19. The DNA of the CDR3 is TGTGCCGGCAAGAGCTACGACCATGGCTACACCTTC. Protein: CAGKSYDHGYTF.